This TCR beta chain was observed in a study of cytomegalovirus exposure and HLA in healthy donors. As for the study in general: There were roughly 120 million unique TCR beta sequences, drawn from about 190 million T cells, in an earlier analysis. Study-level results: Per a prior analysis, the majority of TCR beta V segments were productive roughly 87% or roughly 30% of the time.

Germline assignment: CDR1 LNHDA and CDR2 SQIVND (reference sequence). The CDR3 sequence is 15 residues long. V lost 7 bases and J 4 bases, leaving 19 bases between the germline ends. Those who donated were healthy bone marrow donors. Comments on this clone: What it binds is unknown.

Amplification used 60 Vbeta primers and 13 Jbeta primers. Repertoires were generated with immunoSEQ multiplex PCR, while TCRdb's copy carries only in-frame clones and drops some. The data contain approximately 250,000 clones, more than 70% of them singletons. The rearrangement uses TRBV19 and TRBJ1-2; D not resolved. Sample: PBMCs. This receptor was identified in a boy aged 10-17 years in good health and CMV-seronegative. The CDR3 sequence: CASTFNADKIYGYTF. The DNA of the CDR3 is TGTGCCAGTACTTTCAACGCGGATAAGATCTATGGCTACACCTTC.